The 2 T cell receptor beta chains given below trace back to one sample, sequenced in a study of response to subunit inactivated influenza vaccine. TCRdb re-called the RT-PCR reads through MiXCR, storing one row per CDR3 protein. The sample consists of approximately 160,000 distinct CDR3 sequences, around a tenth of them appearing once. This specimen was CD8+ T cells sorted from PBMCs, taken 23 to 25 months after vaccination. These receptors originate from a man between 50 and 69 years old who received an inactivated influenza vaccine.

Ten or more counts support this clonotype. The chain employs TRBV20-1 and TRBJ2-7; either TRBD1 or TRBD2 may supply D (5 bases each). The germline gives CDR1 DFQATT, CDR2 SNEGSKA (reference sequence). The germline V and J ends were trimmed by 0 bases and 4 bases, with 13 bases remaining between them. There are 14 residues in the CDR3. CDR3 nucleotides: TGCAGTGCTAGAGATATTGGGACCGAATACGAGCAGTACTTC. Translated: CSARDIGTEYEQYF.

This clonotype was detected ten times or more. For the CDR3, the DNA is TGTGCCAGCAGTTTCAGCGGGAGTCATGGTGAGCAGTTCTTC. Protein product: CASSFSGSHGEQFF. V gene TRBV27 combines with J gene TRBJ2-1; 8 nucleotides agree with TRBD2. V trimming: 3 bases; J trimming: 9 bases; junction bases outside the gene matches: 7. CDR3 size: 14 residues. The V gene's germline CDR1 is MNHEY and CDR2 SMNVEV (reference sequence).